These 23 T cell receptor beta chains came from one sample sequenced in a study of T cells after yellow fever vaccination. TCRdb passed the 5' RACE reads through MiXCR, listing each CDR3 protein once. The sample holds around 340,000 distinct CDR3 sequences, roughly an eighth seen once. The sample here was CD4+ T cells sorted from PBMCs, taken 15 days after the yellow fever booster vaccination. The receptors originated from a man between 18 and 29 years old who received the YFV17D yellow fever vaccine.

This clonotype was found a few times. The chain couples TRBV19 to TRBJ1-5, with TRBD1 matching over 10 bases. Losses at the gene ends were 7 bases for V and 1 base for J; bases not matched to a gene: 7. Germline V CDR1 and CDR2: LNHDA, SQIVND (reference sequence). This CDR3 has 16 amino acids. The chain's CDR3 is CASTELGQGSNQPQHF. The CDR3 bases are TGTGCCAGTACCGAATTGGGACAGGGGAGCAATCAGCCCCAGCATTTT.

J is TRBJ1-1 and V is TRBV18, with D unresolved. Trimming left V 1 base short and J 1 base short, with 7 bases between. The CDR3 consists of 14 residues. Germline lookup yields CDR1 KGHSH and CDR2 LQKENI. The DNA for the CDR3 is TGTGCCAGCTCACCACGGCAGCCGAACACTGAAGCTTTCTTT. It encodes CASSPRQPNTEAFF.

This clonotype was counted ten times or more. The V call is TRBV7-2, the J call TRBJ1-2; D gene ambiguous. The CDR3 is 12 residues long. Germline CDR1 reads SGHTA; CDR2 reads FQGNSA. Trimming stripped 5 bases from V and 2 bases from J, with 6 bases between. The CDR3 spells CASSQRNYGYTF. CDR3 DNA: TGTGCCAGCAGCCAAAGGAACTATGGCTACACCTTC.

A few counts support this clonotype. The V gene is TRBV7-9, the J gene TRBJ2-3; D gene unclear. The V gene's germline CDR1 is SEHNR and CDR2 FQNEAQ (reference sequence). Trimming stripped 4 bases from V and 0 bases from J, with 14 bases between. The CDR3 covers 16 residues. The CDR3 DNA sequence: TGTGCCAGCAGCTCTGGGTCTACCCCTAGCACAGATACGCAGTATTTT. It encodes CASSSGSTPSTDTQYF.

This clonotype has a count of ten or more. The J gene is TRBJ1-4, the V gene TRBV5-8; D not certain. The germline V gene encodes CDR1 SGHTS and CDR2 YDEGEE. Trimming took off 0 bases at V and 16 bases at J, with 19 bases between the two ends. CDR3 length: 14 amino acids. CDR3 coding DNA: TGTGCCAGCAGCTTGGGGAGGATAGAACCCGGTTGGTTTTTT. It specifies CASSLGRIEPGWFF.

The chain is built from TRBV6-2 or TRBV6-3 and TRBJ2-1; D tentatively fits TRBD1 or TRBD2 (5 bases each). Deletions cut 2 bases from V and 0 bases from J, with 11 bases between. CDR1 and CDR2 (germline): MNHEY, SVGEGT. The CDR3 contains 16 residues. The CDR3 loop reads CASSYGRGFSYNEQFF. For the CDR3, the DNA is TGTGCCAGCAGTTACGGTCGGGGCTTCTCCTACAATGAGCAGTTCTTC.

This clonotype has more than one count but fewer than ten. The J gene is TRBJ2-2, the V gene TRBV2, with D tentatively TRBD1 (6 bases). Germline values: CDR1 SNHLY, CDR2 FYNNEI. This CDR3 has 17 amino acids. V lost 4 bases to trimming and J lost 11 bases, with 26 bases between them. The CDR3 DNA sequence: TGTGCCAGCAGTGCCCCGGGACAACTAACGAACATAGGAGAGCTGTTTTTT. Protein sequence: CASSAPGQLTNIGELFF. The whole variable domain, remainder taken from reference TRBV2 and TRBJ2-2, is EPEVTQTPSHQVTQMGQEVILRCVPISNHLYFYWYRQILGQKVEFLVSFYNNEISEKSEIFDDQFSVERPDGSNFTLKIRSTKLEDSAMYFCASSAPGQLTNIGELFFGEGSRLTVL.

The rearrangement links TRBV20-1 to TRBJ2-3; 7 nucleotides line up with TRBD1. Germline lookup yields CDR1 DFQATT and CDR2 SNEGSKA (reference sequence). This CDR3 region has 12 residues. Trimming removed 6 bases from V and 6 bases from J; junction bases left unmatched: 6. CDR3 DNA sequence: TGCAGTGCGCGACAGGGTTCGGATACGCAGTATTTT. This encodes CSARQGSDTQYF.

This chain links TRBV5-1 with TRBJ1-1; no clear D gene. V lost 2 bases to trimming and J lost 4 bases, with 12 bases between them. This CDR3 has 14 residues. Germline CDR1 SGHRS, CDR2 YFSETQ. This CDR3 reads CASSFQWEGTEAFF. CDR3 nucleotide sequence: TGCGCCAGCAGCTTTCAATGGGAAGGCACTGAAGCTTTCTTT.

This clonotype was seen only a few times. The rearrangement links TRBV20-1 to TRBJ2-3; weak D call: TRBD1 (6 bases). V was trimmed by 2 bases and J by 6 bases, leaving 12 bases between them. In germline, CDR1 is DFQATT, CDR2 SNEGSKA (reference sequence). This CDR3 is built from 13 residues. The CDR3 DNA follows: TGCAGTGCTAGACCTCAGGGGAGCGATACGCAGTATTTT. Translating gives CSARPQGSDTQYF.

This clonotype was seen a handful of times. V and J are TRBV28 and TRBJ2-7, with TRBD2 identical over 11 bases. V shed 4 bases, J shed 2 bases, and the junction held 1 base outside the gene matches. CDR1 MDHEN and CDR2 SYDVKM come from the germline V gene. The CDR3 runs to 14 residues. CDR3 nucleotide sequence: TGTGCCAGCAGTTCTAGCGGGGGGCCCTACGAGCAGTACGTC. This encodes CASSSSGGPYEQYV.

The chain couples TRBV29-1 to TRBJ2-1; D is undetermined. This CDR3 contains 10 residues. CDR1 and CDR2 from the germline V gene are SQVTM and ANQGSEA. With 8 bases removed from V and 5 bases from J, the gap between germline ends came to 7 bases. CDR3 sequence: CSSANNEQFF. The CDR3 DNA reads as TGCAGCTCGGCGAACAATGAGCAGTTCTTC.

This chain links TRBV7-2 with TRBJ2-2; D could derive from TRBD1 or TRBD2 (5 bases each). The germline V gene encodes CDR1 SGHTA and CDR2 FQGNSA. The length of the CDR3 is 15 residues. V was trimmed by 5 bases and J by 3 bases, leaving 13 bases between them. In DNA, the CDR3 is TGTGCCAGCAGCCCCGGAACGGGGCACACCGGGGAGCTGTTTTTT. This translates into CASSPGTGHTGELFF.

The chain is built from TRBV6-2 or TRBV6-3 and TRBJ1-2; no definite D call. There are 13 residues in the CDR3. V was cut by 6 bases and J by 4 bases, with 12 bases left in between. Germline CDR1 and CDR2: MNHEY and SVGEGT. CDR3 sequence: CASRSDGVYGYTF. The CDR3 DNA reads as TGTGCCAGCAGGTCCGACGGGGTCTATGGCTACACCTTC.

Only a few counts were recorded for this clonotype. The chain uses TRBV4-2 and TRBJ2-3; TRBD2 might be the D (6 bases). V was trimmed by 0 bases and J by 2 bases, leaving 9 bases between them. Germline-derived CDR1 and CDR2 are LGHNA and YNFKEQ. The CDR3 is 15 amino acids. The CDR3 is CASSQDRDFTDTQYF. In DNA, the CDR3 is TGTGCCAGCAGCCAAGACAGGGACTTCACAGATACGCAGTATTTT.

The V and J genes are TRBV18 and TRBJ1-1, with D perhaps matching TRBD1 (5 bases). V was clipped by 6 bases and J by 2 bases, with 10 bases between them. The CDR3 has 13 amino acids. Per germline, CDR1 KGHSH and CDR2 LQKENI. This CDR3 reads CASSQTANTEAFF. The CDR3 DNA reads as TGTGCCAGCTCCCAGACAGCCAACACTGAAGCTTTCTTT. The full variable domain, with the rest looked up from reference TRBV18 and TRBJ1-1, is NAGVMQNPRHLVRRRGQEARLRCSPMKGHSHVYWYRQLPEEGLKFMVYLQKENIIDESGMPKERFSAEFPKEGPSILRIQQVVRGDSAAYFCASSQTANTEAFFGQGTRLTVV.

The table lists this clonotype with a few counts. The chain is built from TRBV5-1 and TRBJ1-1, with 7 nucleotides matching TRBD1. V lost 1 base to trimming and J lost 7 bases; unmatched junction nucleotides: 4. The CDR3 loop spans 13 amino acids. Germline CDR1 and CDR2: SGHRS and YFSETQ. CDR3 residues: CASSLFGDSEAFF. The CDR3 DNA reads as TGCGCCAGCAGCTTGTTTGGGGACAGTGAAGCTTTCTTT. The whole variable domain, filled in from reference TRBV5-1 and TRBJ1-1, reads KAGVTQTPRYLIKTRGQQVTLSCSPISGHRSVSWYQQTPGQGLQFLFEYFSETQRNKGNFPGRFSGRQFSNSRSEMNVSTLELGDSALYLCASSLFGDSEAFFGQGTRLTVV.

This chain uses TRBV12-3 or TRBV12-4 with TRBJ2-2; no firm D call. The CDR3 has 14 residues. Trimming took 5 bases from V and 6 from J, leaving 13 bases between them. The CDR3 here is CASSQTAWAGELFF. CDR3 sequence (DNA): TGTGCCAGCAGTCAGACGGCCTGGGCCGGGGAGCTGTTTTTT.

The chain combines TRBV7-3 with TRBJ2-5; D may be TRBD1 or TRBD2 (5 bases each). There are 14 residues in the CDR3. Per germline, CDR1 SGHTA and CDR2 FQGTGA. The V end lost 5 bases, the J end lost 5 bases, and 15 bases lay between the germline ends. The CDR3 loop reads CASSASGASETQYF. The CDR3 DNA reads TGTGCCAGCAGCGCATCCGGGGCTTCGGAGACCCAGTACTTC.

The chain is built from TRBV7-9 and TRBJ2-6; D is undetermined. V was trimmed by 5 bases and J by 3 bases, leaving 11 bases between them. CDR1 is SEHNR, CDR2 FQNEAQ, per germline (reference sequence). The length of the CDR3 is 15 residues. Here the CDR3 reads CASSPQRFGANVLTF. The CDR3 region has the DNA TGTGCCAGCAGCCCCCAAAGGTTTGGGGCCAACGTCCTGACTTTC.

This clonotype was picked up a small number of times. The CDR3 protein is CASSIRHVQETQYF. The CDR3 coding sequence is TGTGCCAGCAGCATCAGACACGTTCAAGAGACCCAGTACTTC. This rearrangement joins TRBV7-2 to TRBJ2-5; D is ambiguous. Trimming cost V 5 bases and J 2 bases, with 12 bases left between them. The CDR3 has 14 residues. CDR1 and CDR2 (germline): SGHTA, FQGNSA.

A few counts support this clonotype. The J gene is TRBJ2-5, the V gene TRBV7-9; no firm D call. CDR1 and CDR2 from the germline V gene are SEHNR and FQNEAQ (reference sequence). Trimming took off 3 bases at V and 5 bases at J, with 10 bases between the two ends. CDR3 length equals 13 residues. The CDR3: CASSFNPRETQYF. The CDR3 nucleotides read TGTGCCAGCAGCTTTAATCCGCGGGAGACCCAGTACTTC.

This clonotype was counted only a few times. The V gene is TRBV7-6, the J gene TRBJ2-3; 8 nucleotides line up with TRBD2. V lost 3 bases and J lost 1; bases outside the gene matches: 6. Germline lookup yields CDR1 SGHVS and CDR2 FNYEAQ. This CDR3 spans 16 amino acids. In DNA form, the CDR3 reads TGTGCCAGCAGCTTGGATCGGGGGGGCGGCACAGATACGCAGTATTTT. Encoded protein: CASSLDRGGGTDTQYF.